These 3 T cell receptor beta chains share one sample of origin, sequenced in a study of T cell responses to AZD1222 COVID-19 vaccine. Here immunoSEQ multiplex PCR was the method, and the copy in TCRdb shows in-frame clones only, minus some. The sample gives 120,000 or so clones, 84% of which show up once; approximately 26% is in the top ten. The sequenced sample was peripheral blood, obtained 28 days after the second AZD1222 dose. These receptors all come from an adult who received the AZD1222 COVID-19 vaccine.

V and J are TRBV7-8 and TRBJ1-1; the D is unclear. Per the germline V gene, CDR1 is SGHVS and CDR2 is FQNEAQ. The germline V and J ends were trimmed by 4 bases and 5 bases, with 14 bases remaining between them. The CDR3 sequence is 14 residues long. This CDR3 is CASSSKRGGTEAFF. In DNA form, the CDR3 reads TGTGCCAGCAGCTCAAAGCGGGGAGGTACTGAAGCTTTCTTT.

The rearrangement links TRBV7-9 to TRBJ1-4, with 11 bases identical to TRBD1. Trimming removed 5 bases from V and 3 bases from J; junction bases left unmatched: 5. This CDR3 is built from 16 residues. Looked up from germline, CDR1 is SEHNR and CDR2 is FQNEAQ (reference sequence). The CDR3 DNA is TGTGCCAGCAGCCCGGACAGGGGGCCGCCTAATGAAAAACTGTTTTTT. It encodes CASSPDRGPPNEKLFF.

Written as DNA, the CDR3 is TGTGCCAGCAACCACCTCGGGGATACGCAGTATTTT. Translated, it gives CASNHLGDTQYF. V and J are TRBV3-1 (or the pseudogene TRBV3-2) and TRBJ2-3; D remains unclear. Looked up from germline, CDR1 is LGHDT and CDR2 is YNNKEL (reference sequence). Trimming removed 7 bases at V and 6 bases at J, with 11 bases between. This CDR3 region has 12 residues.